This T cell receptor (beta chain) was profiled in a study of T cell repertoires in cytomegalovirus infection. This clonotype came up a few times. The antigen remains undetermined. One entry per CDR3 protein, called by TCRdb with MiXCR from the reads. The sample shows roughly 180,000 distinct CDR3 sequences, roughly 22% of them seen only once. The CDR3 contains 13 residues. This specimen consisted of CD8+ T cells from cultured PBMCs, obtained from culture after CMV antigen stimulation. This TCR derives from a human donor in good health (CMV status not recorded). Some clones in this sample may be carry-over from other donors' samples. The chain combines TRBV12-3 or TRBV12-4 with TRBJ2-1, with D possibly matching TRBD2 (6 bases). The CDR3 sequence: CALGGELYNEQFF. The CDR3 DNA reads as TGTGCTCTCGGAGGGGAGCTATACAATGAGCAGTTCTTC.